What follows describes a single TCR beta chain. The entry originates in a study of cytomegalovirus exposure and HLA in healthy donors. The study ran its PCR with 60 Vbeta and 13 Jbeta primers. This table comes from immunoSEQ multiplex PCR, and its TCRdb copy is limited to in-frame clones, with some not included. Among fewer than 120,000 clones listed, approximately 83% were seen once. With 0 bases removed from V and 0 bases from J, the gap between germline ends came to 15 bases. CDR3 size: 17 residues. Germline CDR1 and CDR2: GTSNPN and SVGIG (reference sequence). The TCR was taken from a man between 40 and 49 years old in good health and CMV-seronegative. This chain links TRBV30 with TRBJ1-5, with a weak D call TRBD1 (5 bases). The sample comprised PBMCs. In nucleotides, the CDR3 is TGTGCCTGGAGTGTACCGACCGGAGGGGATAGCAATCAGCCCCAGCATTTT. Protein: CAWSVPTGGDSNQPQHF.